Included here is one TCR beta chain sequence, with context. Per the original methods: Amplified reference gene primers provided the basis for estimating nucleated cell counts. Using immunoSEQ multiplex PCR, the repertoire was profiled, and TCRdb retains in-frame clones only, with some absent. D and trimming come from the DNA, and the V and J calls and clone size come from that table. The sample comprises around 97,000 clones, just over 85% of which are singletons, and about 3% rests with the top ten. CDR1 and CDR2 from the germline V gene are SEHNR and FQNEAQ (reference sequence). The CDR3 is made up of 15 amino acids. V lost 5 bases and J 3 bases, leaving 15 bases between the germline ends. The data belong to a study of blood T cell repertoires in COVID-19. Overall study context: COVID-19 samples collected from the United States, Italy and Spain covered acute and convalescent phases. PBMCs, B-cell-depleted T cells, or T cells provided the cDNA or gDNA that made up the material.

The chain recombines TRBV7-9 with TRBJ2-3; D may be TRBD1 (5 bases). The clonotype was recovered from a human donor in a cohort sampled during active COVID-19. The specimen sequenced was peripheral blood. CDR3 protein: CASSAQGFVTDTQYF. In DNA form, the CDR3 reads TGTGCCAGCAGCGCCCAGGGCTTCGTAACAGATACGCAGTATTTT.